Following are 7 T cell receptor beta chains from one sample sequenced in a study of regulatory T cells in long-lasting Graves disease. CDR3 regions were amplified by Arm-PCR using iRepertoire HTBI primers to build TCR beta libraries. TCRdb used MiXCR to reprocess the multiplex PCR reads, holding one entry per CDR3 protein. The sample gives roughly 610,000 distinct CDR3 sequences, 16% of which show up once; about 17% is in the top ten. Time point meaning: newly diagnosed GD, antithyroid drugs for less than 3 months. Preparation of the TCR library used RNA extracted from PBMCs. This sample was shared with a second study, whose subject was T cells in Graves' hyperthyroidism and ophthalmopathy.

The sequencing used peripheral blood mononuclear cells (PBMCs), collected at new diagnosis, from a patient treated with antithyroid drugs. All receptors come from a woman aged 30 to 39 with Graves disease.

The CDR3 DNA reads as TGTGCCAGCAGTTTATTCTCCGGCCATGAAAGGTTTTTT. It encodes CASSLFSGHERFF. J is TRBJ1-4 and V is TRBV6-5; no clear D. CDR1 and CDR2 from the germline V gene are MNHEY and SVGAGI. Trimming took 4 bases from V and 16 from J, leaving 19 bases between them. The CDR3 contains 13 residues.

The chain is built from TRBV5-5 and TRBJ2-5; perhaps TRBD1 as D (6 bases). Trimming removed 2 bases at V and 4 bases at J, with 18 bases between. The germline gives CDR1 SGHKS, CDR2 YYEKEE (reference sequence). The CDR3 is made up of 16 amino acids. The CDR3 is CASSFRPATGRETQYF. The CDR3 DNA is TGTGCCAGCAGCTTTCGACCAGCAACAGGGAGAGAGACCCAGTACTTC.

This clonotype occurred many times. The chain has TRBV6-1 and TRBJ1-2; the match to TRBD1 covers 8 bases. J was trimmed by 1 base and V by 6 bases; bases with no gene match: 7. The germline V gene encodes CDR1 MNHNS and CDR2 SASEGT. The CDR3 is 15 amino acids. The CDR3 spells CASRAQGQVNYGYTF. The CDR3 DNA reads TGTGCCAGCAGGGCGCAGGGACAGGTTAACTATGGCTACACCTTC.

The sample holds many counts of this clonotype. The chain recombines TRBV5-1 with TRBJ1-1; unclear D gene. Germline V gene data show CDR1 as SGHRS and CDR2 as YFSETQ. This CDR3 region has 14 residues. V was pared by 6 bases and J by 6 bases, with 18 bases between. DNA of the CDR3: TGCGCCAGCAAGCAGGCGACCCACAACGCTGAAGCTTTCTTT. Translated, it gives CASKQATHNAEAFF.

V and J are TRBV10-1 and TRBJ2-2; 7 positions agree with TRBD2. Trimming cost V 4 bases and J 2 bases; bases outside gene matches: 7. Germline CDR1 WNHNN, CDR2 SYGVQD (reference sequence). The CDR3 covers 16 residues. The CDR3 reads CASSGGLAENTGELFF. CDR3 in DNA: TGCGCCAGCAGTGGTGGGCTAGCGGAAAACACCGGGGAGCTGTTTTTT.

This sequence joins TRBV28 and TRBJ2-1, with a possible D match to TRBD2 (7 bases). The DNA end favors TRBJ2-5, so the J call may be wrong. Germline V gives CDR1 MDHEN, CDR2 SYDVKM. The CDR3 has 15 residues. The CDR3 loop reads CASTFGGGGKETQYF. The CDR3 bases are TGTGCCAGCACATTTGGGGGGGGGGGCAAAGAGACCCAGTACTTC.

This clonotype has ten or more counts. V gene TRBV6-1 combines with J gene TRBJ1-1, with a possible D match to TRBD1 (6 bases). This CDR3 comprises 17 residues. Germline-derived CDR1 and CDR2 are MNHNS and SASEGT. Trimming cost V 4 bases and J 1 base, with 19 bases left between them. The CDR3 spells CASSVPNRDLWNTEAFF. The CDR3 coding sequence is TGTGCCAGCAGTGTTCCCAACAGGGACCTATGGAACACTGAAGCTTTCTTT.